One and the same sample provided the 8 T cell receptor beta chains below, sequenced in a study of T cell changes during pregnancy in multiple sclerosis. The assay was immunoSEQ multiplex PCR, and TCRdb's table has in-frame clones only and misses some. In the table there are 75,000 to 95,000 clones, 93% of which are singletons. The input for sequencing was peripheral blood, taken in the second trimester of pregnancy. The receptors originated from a female donor with multiple sclerosis, enrolled in a pregnancy study.

The rearrangement uses TRBV5-1 and TRBJ1-1; D ambiguous. The germline gives CDR1 SGHRS, CDR2 YFSETQ. This CDR3 has 14 amino acids. V lost 1 base and J 1 base, leaving 8 bases between the germline ends. The CDR3 spells CASSLYQANTEAFF. In DNA, the CDR3 is TGCGCCAGCAGCTTGTATCAAGCGAACACTGAAGCTTTCTTT.

The chain carries TRBV4-2 and TRBJ2-1; 14 nucleotides align to TRBD2. This CDR3 region has 16 residues. The V and J ends lost 3 bases and 9 bases, in that order; junction bases with no gene match: 7. The germline V gene has CDR1 LGHNA and CDR2 YNFKEQ. CDR3 loop: CASSHLTSGGAAEQFF. The DNA for the CDR3 is TGTGCCAGCAGCCATTTGACTAGCGGGGGGGCCGCTGAGCAGTTCTTC.

The rearrangement joins TRBV6-5 to TRBJ1-1; 7 nucleotides match TRBD1. The germline gives CDR1 MNHEY, CDR2 SVGAGI. The V and J ends lost 0 bases and 1 base, in that order; junction bases with no gene match: 2. This CDR3 spans 15 amino acids. Written as DNA, the CDR3 is TGTGCCAGCAGTTACTCGTGGGACAGGAACACTGAAGCTTTCTTT. Protein product: CASSYSWDRNTEAFF.

The chain recombines TRBV29-1 with TRBJ1-1; 9 bases match TRBD1. There are 13 residues in the CDR3. The germline V gene encodes CDR1 SQVTM and CDR2 ANQGSEA. The V gene end was trimmed by 6 bases and the J gene end by 5 bases; junction bases not matched to a gene: 7. CDR3 region: CSVWTGEGTEAFF. In nucleotides, the CDR3 is TGCAGCGTCTGGACAGGGGAGGGAACTGAAGCTTTCTTT.

This rearrangement joins TRBV5-6 to TRBJ1-4; D gene uncertain. Germline V CDR1 and CDR2: SGHDT, YYEEEE. Trimming took 6 bases from V and 8 from J, leaving 17 bases between them. This CDR3 has 14 amino acids. In nucleotides, the CDR3 is TGTGCCAGCACCCTCGGGGTCGCGCGGGAAAAACTGTTTTTT. It translates to CASTLGVAREKLFF.

V and J are TRBV13 and TRBJ2-7, with 7 bases that match TRBD1. Germline V gene data show CDR1 as PRHDT and CDR2 as FYEKMQ (reference sequence). After removal of 5 bases from V and 6 bases from J, the junction contained 7 bases not matched to a gene. The CDR3 runs to 13 residues. The chain's CDR3 is CASSRATGTEQYF. Written as DNA, the CDR3 is TGTGCCAGCAGCCGGGCGACAGGGACCGAGCAGTACTTC.

V usage is TRBV6-5 and J usage is TRBJ2-5; 10 nucleotides align to TRBD2. The V gene's germline CDR1 is MNHEY and CDR2 SVGAGI. This CDR3 has 13 amino acids. J lost 4 bases, V lost 9 bases, and 5 bases had no gene match. The CDR3 spells CASSAGGAETQYF. The CDR3 DNA follows: TGTGCCAGTTCAGCGGGGGGGGCAGAGACCCAGTACTTC.

This chain links TRBV7-8 with TRBJ1-1; a weak D match, TRBD1 (6 bases). The V gene's germline CDR1 is SGHVS and CDR2 FQNEAQ. V was pared by 4 bases and J by 5 bases, with 20 bases between. The CDR3 has 16 amino acids. CDR3 coding DNA: TGTGCCAGCAGCTCTCGCGTAGGGGGATCGGGTACTGAAGCTTTCTTT. Translation: CASSSRVGGSGTEAFF.